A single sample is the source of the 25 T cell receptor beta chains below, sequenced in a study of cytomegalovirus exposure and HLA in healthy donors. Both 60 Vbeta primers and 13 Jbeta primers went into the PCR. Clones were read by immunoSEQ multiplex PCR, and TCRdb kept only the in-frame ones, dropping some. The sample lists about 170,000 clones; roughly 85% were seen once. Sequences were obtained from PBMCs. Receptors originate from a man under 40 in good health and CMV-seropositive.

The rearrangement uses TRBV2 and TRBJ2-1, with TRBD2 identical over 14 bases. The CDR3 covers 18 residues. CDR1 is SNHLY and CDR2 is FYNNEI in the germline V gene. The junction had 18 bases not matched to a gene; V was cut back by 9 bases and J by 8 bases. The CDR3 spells CARLGSPGTSGSRDEQFF. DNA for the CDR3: TGTGCCAGATTGGGGAGTCCCGGGACTAGCGGGAGTAGGGATGAGCAGTTCTTC.

The CDR3 nucleotides read TGTGCCAGCAGCCCCACTCTACGGACTAGCGGGAGGTCGAACACCGGGGAGCTGTTTTTT. Its translation is CASSPTLRTSGRSNTGELFF. The chain joins TRBV9 to TRBJ2-2; the match to TRBD2 covers 14 bases. The germline V gene encodes CDR1 SGDLS and CDR2 YYNGEE. The CDR3 sequence is 20 residues long. V shed 4 bases and J 0 bases; nucleotides not matched to a gene: 11.

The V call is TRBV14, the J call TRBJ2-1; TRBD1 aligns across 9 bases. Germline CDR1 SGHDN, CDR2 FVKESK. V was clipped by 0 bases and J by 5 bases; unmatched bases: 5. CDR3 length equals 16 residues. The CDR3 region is CASSQDLGTGNNEQFF. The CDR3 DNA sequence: TGTGCCAGCAGCCAAGATCTCGGGACAGGGAACAATGAGCAGTTCTTC.

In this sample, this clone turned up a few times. The CDR3 bases are TGTGCCAGTAGTCCCAGGGGAACGACTAATGAAAAACTGTTTTTT. Protein: CASSPRGTTNEKLFF. J is TRBJ1-4 and V is TRBV19, with a tentative D call TRBD1 (6 bases). Germline V gene lookup returns CDR1 LNHDA and CDR2 SQIVND (reference sequence). The ends were cut back, 5 bases at V and 2 bases at J, with 12 bases in the middle. CDR3 length: 15 amino acids.

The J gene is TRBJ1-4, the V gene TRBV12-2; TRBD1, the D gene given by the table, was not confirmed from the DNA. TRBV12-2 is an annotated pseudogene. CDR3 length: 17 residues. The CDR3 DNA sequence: TGTGCAAGTCGCTTAACAGGACAGGGCGGGTTCAATGAAAAACTGTTTTTT. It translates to CASRLTGQGGFNEKLFF.

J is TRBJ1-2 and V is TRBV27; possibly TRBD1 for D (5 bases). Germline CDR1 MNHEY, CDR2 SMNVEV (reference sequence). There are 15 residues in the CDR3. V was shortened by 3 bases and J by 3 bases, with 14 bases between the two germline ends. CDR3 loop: CASSFARGADYGYTF. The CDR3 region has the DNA TGTGCCAGCAGTTTCGCAAGGGGCGCGGACTATGGCTACACCTTC.

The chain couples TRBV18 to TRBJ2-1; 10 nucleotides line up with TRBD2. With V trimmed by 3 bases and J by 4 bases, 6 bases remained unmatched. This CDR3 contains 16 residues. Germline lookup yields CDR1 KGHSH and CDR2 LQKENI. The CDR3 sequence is CASSPGGTSVYNEQFF. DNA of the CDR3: TGTGCCAGCTCACCGGGCGGGACTAGCGTTTACAATGAGCAGTTCTTC.

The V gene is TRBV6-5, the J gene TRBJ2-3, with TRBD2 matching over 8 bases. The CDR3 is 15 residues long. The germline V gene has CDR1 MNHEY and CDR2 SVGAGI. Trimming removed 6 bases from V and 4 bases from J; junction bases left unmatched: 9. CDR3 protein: CASRAPGLAPDTQYF. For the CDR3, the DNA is TGTGCCAGCAGAGCCCCCGGACTAGCCCCAGATACGCAGTATTTT.

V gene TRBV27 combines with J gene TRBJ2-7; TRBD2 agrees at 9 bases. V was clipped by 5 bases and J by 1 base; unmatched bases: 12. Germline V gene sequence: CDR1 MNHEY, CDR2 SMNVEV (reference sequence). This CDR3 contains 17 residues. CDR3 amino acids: CASSPTPWREGSYEQYF. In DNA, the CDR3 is TGTGCCAGCAGTCCCACCCCGTGGCGGGAGGGATCCTACGAGCAGTACTTC.

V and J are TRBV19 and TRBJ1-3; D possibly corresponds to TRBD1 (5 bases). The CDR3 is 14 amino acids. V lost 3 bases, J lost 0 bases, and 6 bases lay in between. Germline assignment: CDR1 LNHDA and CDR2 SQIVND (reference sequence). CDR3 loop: CASSIRASGNTIYF. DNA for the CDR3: TGTGCCAGTAGTATCAGGGCCTCTGGAAACACCATATATTTT.

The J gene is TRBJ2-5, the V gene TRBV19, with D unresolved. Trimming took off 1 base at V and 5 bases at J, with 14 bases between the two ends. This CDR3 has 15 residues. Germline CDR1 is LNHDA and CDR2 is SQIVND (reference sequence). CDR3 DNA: TGTGCCAGTAGTATAGTGTACTCCCATGAGGAGACCCAGTACTTC. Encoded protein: CASSIVYSHEETQYF. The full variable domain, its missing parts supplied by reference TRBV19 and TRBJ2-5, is DGGITQSPKYLFRKEGQNVTLSCEQNLNHDAMYWYRQDPGQGLRLIYYSQIVNDFQKGDIAEGYSVSREKKESFPLTVTSAQKNPTAFYLCASSIVYSHEETQYFGPGTRLLVL.

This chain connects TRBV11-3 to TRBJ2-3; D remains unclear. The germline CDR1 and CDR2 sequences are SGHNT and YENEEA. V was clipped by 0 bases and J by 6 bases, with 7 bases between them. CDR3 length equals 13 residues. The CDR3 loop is CASSLDLSDTQYF. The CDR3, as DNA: TGTGCCAGCAGCTTAGATCTTTCGGATACGCAGTATTTT.

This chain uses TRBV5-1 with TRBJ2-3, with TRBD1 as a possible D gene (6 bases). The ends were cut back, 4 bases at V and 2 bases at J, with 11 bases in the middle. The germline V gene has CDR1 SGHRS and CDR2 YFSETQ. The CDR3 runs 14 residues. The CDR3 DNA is TGCGCCAGCAGCGGTGACAGGTACACAGATACGCAGTATTTT. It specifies CASSGDRYTDTQYF. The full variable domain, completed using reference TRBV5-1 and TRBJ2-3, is KAGVTQTPRYLIKTRGQQVTLSCSPISGHRSVSWYQQTPGQGLQFLFEYFSETQRNKGNFPGRFSGRQFSNSRSEMNVSTLELGDSALYLCASSGDRYTDTQYFGPGTRLTVL.

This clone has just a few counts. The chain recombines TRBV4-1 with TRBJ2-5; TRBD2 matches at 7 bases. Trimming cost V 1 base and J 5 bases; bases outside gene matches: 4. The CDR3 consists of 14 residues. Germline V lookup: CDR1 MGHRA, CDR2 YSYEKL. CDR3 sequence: CASSQGEGVETQYF. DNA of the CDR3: TGCGCCAGCAGCCAAGGGGAGGGAGTGGAGACCCAGTACTTC.

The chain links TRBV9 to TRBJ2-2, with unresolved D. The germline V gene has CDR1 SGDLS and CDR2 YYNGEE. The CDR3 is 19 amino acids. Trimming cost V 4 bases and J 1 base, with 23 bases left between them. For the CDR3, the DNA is TGTGCCAGCAGCACTCCCCCAGTCGGTAGCAGAAAGAACACCGGGGAGCTGTTTTTT. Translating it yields CASSTPPVGSRKNTGELFF.

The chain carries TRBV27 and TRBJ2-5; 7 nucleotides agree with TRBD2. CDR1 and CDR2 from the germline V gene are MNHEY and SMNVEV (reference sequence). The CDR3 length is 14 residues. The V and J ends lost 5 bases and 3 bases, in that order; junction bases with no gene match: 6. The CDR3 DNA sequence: TGTGCCAGCAGTCCTCAAGCGGGAAAAGAGACCCAGTACTTC. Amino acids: CASSPQAGKETQYF.

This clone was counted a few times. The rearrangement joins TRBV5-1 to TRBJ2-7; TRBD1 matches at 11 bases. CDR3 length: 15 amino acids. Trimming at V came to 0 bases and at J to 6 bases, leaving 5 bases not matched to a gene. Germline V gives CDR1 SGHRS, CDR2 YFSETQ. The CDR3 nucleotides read TGCGCCAGCAGCTTGGAGGCCGGGACAGGGGGCGAGCAGTACGTC. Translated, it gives CASSLEAGTGGEQYV.

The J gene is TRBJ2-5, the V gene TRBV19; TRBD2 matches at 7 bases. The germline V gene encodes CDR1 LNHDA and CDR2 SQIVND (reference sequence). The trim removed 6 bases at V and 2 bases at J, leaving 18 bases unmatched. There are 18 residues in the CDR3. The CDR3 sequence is CASSLTAAGVTGQETQYF. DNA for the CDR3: TGTGCCAGTAGCCTCACGGCGGCGGGAGTGACGGGGCAAGAGACCCAGTACTTC.

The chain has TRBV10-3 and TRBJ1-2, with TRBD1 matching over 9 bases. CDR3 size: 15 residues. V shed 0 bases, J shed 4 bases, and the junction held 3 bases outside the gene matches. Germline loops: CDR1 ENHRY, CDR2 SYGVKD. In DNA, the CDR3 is TGTGCCATCAGTGAGTCGACAGGGGGGGGCTATGGCTACACCTTC. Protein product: CAISESTGGGYGYTF.

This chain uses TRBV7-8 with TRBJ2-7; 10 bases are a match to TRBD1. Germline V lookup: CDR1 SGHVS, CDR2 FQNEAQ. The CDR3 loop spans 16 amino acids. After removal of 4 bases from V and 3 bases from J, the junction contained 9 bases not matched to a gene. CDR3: CASSSSGRDRGYEQYF. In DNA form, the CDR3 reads TGTGCCAGCAGCTCCTCGGGGCGGGACAGGGGCTACGAGCAGTACTTC. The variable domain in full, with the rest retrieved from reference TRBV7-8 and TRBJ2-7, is GAGVSQSPRYKVAKRGQDVALRCDPISGHVSLFWYQQALGQGPEFLTYFQNEAQLDKSGLPSDRFFAERPEGSVSTLKIQRTQQEDSAVYLCASSSSGRDRGYEQYFGPGTRLTVT.

The CDR3 spells CSANTQGRFYGYTF. The CDR3 DNA reads TGCAGCGCCAATACACAGGGGAGGTTCTATGGCTACACCTTC. This chain connects TRBV29-1 to TRBJ1-2, with TRBD1 matching over 7 bases. The V gene's germline CDR1 is SQVTM and CDR2 ANQGSEA. V was clipped by 7 bases and J by 4 bases; unmatched bases: 12. The CDR3 spans 14 residues.

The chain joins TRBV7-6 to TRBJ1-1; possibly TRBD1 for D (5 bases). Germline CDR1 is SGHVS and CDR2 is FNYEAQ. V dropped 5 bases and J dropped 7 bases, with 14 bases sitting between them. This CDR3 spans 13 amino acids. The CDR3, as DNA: TGTGCCAGCAGCCTTTTCCAGGGTAGTGAAGCTTTCTTT. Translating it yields CASSLFQGSEAFF.

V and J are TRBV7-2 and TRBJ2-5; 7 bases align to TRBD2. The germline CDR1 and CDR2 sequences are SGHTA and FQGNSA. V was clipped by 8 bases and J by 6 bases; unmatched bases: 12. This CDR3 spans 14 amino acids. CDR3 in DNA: TGTGCCAGCGCCCTTGGGGGGGAGATGAAGACCCAGTACTTC. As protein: CASALGGEMKTQYF.

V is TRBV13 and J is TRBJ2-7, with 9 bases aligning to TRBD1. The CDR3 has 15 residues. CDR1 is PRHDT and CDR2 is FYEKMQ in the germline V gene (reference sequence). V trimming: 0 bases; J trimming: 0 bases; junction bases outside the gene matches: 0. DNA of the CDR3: TGTGCCAGCAGCTTAGGGGACAGGGGCTCCTACGAGCAGTACTTC. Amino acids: CASSLGDRGSYEQYF.

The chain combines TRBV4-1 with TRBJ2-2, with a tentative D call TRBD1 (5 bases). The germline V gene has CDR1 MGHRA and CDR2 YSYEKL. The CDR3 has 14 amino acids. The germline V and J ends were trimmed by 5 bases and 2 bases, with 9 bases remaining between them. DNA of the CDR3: TGCGCCAGCAGCTCCAGGGAAAACACCGGGGAGCTGTTTTTT. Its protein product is CASSSRENTGELFF.